The sequence of this T cell receptor (beta chain) was determined in a study of chemoradiotherapy in HPV16-positive cancers (dated by TCRdb to 2022 to 2024). Regarding the study in general: Candidate HPV-specific T-cell clones and common TCR motifs were defined by functional T-cell assays performed on cells from a couple of HPV16-positive patients. The study asked whether T-cell immunity against the HPV oncoproteins E6 and E7 changes during chemoradiotherapy and whether it affects survival. The candidate HPV-specific TCRs and motifs were subsequently tracked in TCR repertoires obtained from roughly 85 patients with HPV-related cancers. The full study reports these points: Only a couple of HPV16-positive patients were used to derive the functional definition of HPV-specific T cells, and the survival association was reported for HPV16-positive patients. Expansion of candidate HPV-specific clones and E7-related TCR motifs was observed in the tumor microenvironment during treatment, whereas no such expansion was observed for non-HPV-specific T cells. Among HPV16-positive patients, expansion of HPV-responsive T cells during chemoradiotherapy was associated with better recurrence-free survival.

Repertoires were sampled repeatedly over the course of chemoradiotherapy, so clonal expansion could be followed in the tumor microenvironment. Regarding this clone: Its binding antigen is unknown. Within one base of it there is no much larger clone, and no base qualities were kept.

Library preparation was by the immunoSEQ multiplex PCR assay. TCRdb provides this immuneACCESS table in a form limited to in-frame rearrangements. Some clones are lacking; in checked studies, under half of them reflect an unresolved V gene, and why the rest are absent is not known. Present in this sample are 30,000 or so clones, 88% of which were seen just once. The top ten clonotypes cover 4.5% to 6% of the sample. Sequenced here: blood, sampled from a patient who underwent chemoradiotherapy. The sequence was obtained from a human donor with HPV-associated anogenital cancer.

The bases are TGCGCCAGCAGCTTGCTGAGGAACACTGAAGCTTTCTTT. Translation gives CASSLLRNTEAFF. This sequence uses TRBV5-1 and TRBJ1-1; the D gene lacks a confident call. CDR1 and CDR2 were assigned from the germline V gene as SGHRS and YFSETQ. The CDR3 runs 13 amino acids, cysteine and phenylalanine included. The retained sequence is limited to the CDR3, 39 bases, with the frame set at the first base. Trimming takes 1 base from V and 1 base from J, and the germline ends sit 5 bases apart. Supplemented by the reference TRBV5-1 and TRBJ1-1 proteins around the CDR3, the complete variable domain is KAGVTQTPRYLIKTRGQQVTLSCSPISGHRSVSWYQQTPGQGLQFLFEYFSETQRNKGNFPGRFSGRQFSNSRSEMNVSTLELGDSALYLCASSLLRNTEAFFGQGTRLTVV.